A selection of T cell receptor beta chains follows, all from one sample in a study of T cells in Graves' hyperthyroidism and ophthalmopathy. TCRdb re-analysed the multiplex PCR reads in MiXCR, keeping a single row per CDR3 protein. This sample has hundreds of thousands of distinct CDR3 sequences, with 14% found just once. Source material: blood. The receptors were sampled from a woman aged 18-35 years with Graves' hyperthyroidism. Both conserved end residues are part of each CDR3. A D gene is named only where the DNA matches it firmly. Only some rows state a clone size, as once, few, many or a class for expanded clones.

abundance: -
v_gene: TRBV29-1
d_gene: -
j_gene: TRBJ2-7
CDR3nt: TGCAGCGTTTCAACTCCTCCCTCCTACGAGCAGTACTTC
CDR3aa: CSVSTPPSYEQYF

abundance: -
v_gene: TRBV19
d_gene: TRBD2
j_gene: TRBJ2-3
CDR3nt: TGTGCCAGTAGCCGGCGGCGGGAGGGCACAGATACGCAGTATTTT
CDR3aa: CASSRRREGTDTQYF

abundance: many
v_gene: TRBV11-2
d_gene: -
j_gene: TRBJ1-1
CDR3nt: TGTGCCAGCAGCTTTCAAGTGAACACTGAAGCTTTCTTT
CDR3aa: CASSFQVNTEAFF

abundance: -
v_gene: TRBV6-1
d_gene: -
j_gene: TRBJ1-1
CDR3nt: TGTGCCAGCACCAGGGTGGGGGACGGTGAAGCTTTCTTT
CDR3aa: CASTRVGDGEAFF

abundance: few
v_gene: TRBV7-8
d_gene: -
j_gene: TRBJ2-1
CDR3nt: TGTGCCAGCAGCTTCCGGAGGGCCCCCTACAATGAGCAGTTCTTC
CDR3aa: CASSFRRAPYNEQFF

abundance: few
v_gene: TRBV7-2
d_gene: TRBD2
j_gene: TRBJ2-5
CDR3nt: TGTGCCAGCAGTCAAGCGTCCAGCGGGGGTGTGGAGACCCAGTACTTC
CDR3aa: CASSQASSGGVETQYF

abundance: many
v_gene: TRBV18
d_gene: -
j_gene: TRBJ2-7
CDR3nt: TGTGCCAGCTCACCGAAGGGGGGAGGCGAGCAGTACTTC
CDR3aa: CASSPKGGGEQYF

abundance: many
v_gene: TRBV12-5
d_gene: -
j_gene: TRBJ2-1
CDR3nt: TGTGCTAGTGGTTTGGTAAGTAGGAGTCAAGCGAGCTCCTACAATGAGCAGTTCTTC
CDR3aa: CASGLVSRSQASSYNEQFF

abundance: many
v_gene: TRBV27
d_gene: -
j_gene: TRBJ2-7
CDR3nt: TGTGCCAGCAGGCCCAGACCAACTAACTACGAGCAGTACTTC
CDR3aa: CASRPRPTNYEQYF

abundance: many
v_gene: TRBV24-1
d_gene: -
j_gene: TRBJ2-1
CDR3nt: TGTGCCACCAGTGATCTTGGGCCTAGGGGCTACAATGAGCAGTTCTTC
CDR3aa: CATSDLGPRGYNEQFF

abundance: many
v_gene: TRBV2
d_gene: -
j_gene: TRBJ2-7
CDR3nt: TGTGCCAGCAGTGGGTTCGAGCCCTACGAGCAGTACTTC
CDR3aa: CASSGFEPYEQYF

abundance: few
v_gene: TRBV19
d_gene: TRBD2
j_gene: TRBJ2-4
CDR3nt: TGTGCCAGTAAGCCGGGACTATCAAAAAACATTCAGTACTTC
CDR3aa: CASKPGLSKNIQYF

abundance: few
v_gene: TRBV6-1
d_gene: -
j_gene: TRBJ2-3
CDR3nt: TGTGCCAGCAGCTACGGAATTACAGATACGCAGTATTTT
CDR3aa: CASSYGITDTQYF

abundance: -
v_gene: TRBV7-3
d_gene: TRBD1
j_gene: TRBJ2-5
CDR3nt: TGTGCCAACAGCCGACGTGGGACAGGCGGGGAGACCCAGTACTTC
CDR3aa: CANSRRGTGGETQYF

abundance: -
v_gene: TRBV5-6
d_gene: TRBD1
j_gene: TRBJ2-1
CDR3nt: TGTGCCAGCAGCTCGAGGCCGACAGGGGCCCCTTACAATGAGCAGTTCTTC
CDR3aa: CASSSRPTGAPYNEQFF

abundance: many
v_gene: TRBV6-2/TRBV6-3
d_gene: -
j_gene: TRBJ2-7
CDR3nt: TGTGCCAGCACCCTTGGGGGTCGAGAGTACTTC
CDR3aa: CASTLGGREYF

abundance: many
v_gene: TRBV4-1
d_gene: -
j_gene: TRBJ1-5
CDR3nt: TGCGCCAGCAGCCAAGAGGGTTGGACAAATAGCAATCAGCCCCAGCATTTT
CDR3aa: CASSQEGWTNSNQPQHF

abundance: many
v_gene: TRBV30
d_gene: -
j_gene: TRBJ1-5
CDR3nt: TGTGCCTGGAGTCCCCCACGTTATAGCAATCAGCCCCAGCATTTT
CDR3aa: CAWSPPRYSNQPQHF

abundance: -
v_gene: TRBV7-9
d_gene: -
j_gene: TRBJ1-1
CDR3nt: TGTGCCAGCGACGGCACAGGGACCACTGAAGCTTTCTTT
CDR3aa: CASDGTGTTEAFF

abundance: many
v_gene: TRBV7-9
d_gene: -
j_gene: TRBJ2-7
CDR3nt: TGTGCCAGCAGCCCGGAATTAGGGCGGCGCTACGAGCAGTACTTC
CDR3aa: CASSPELGRRYEQYF

abundance: many
v_gene: TRBV6-1
d_gene: TRBD1
j_gene: TRBJ2-1
CDR3nt: TGTGCCAGCAGTGAATGGGCAGGGGGCGGGAATGAGCAGTTCTTC
CDR3aa: CASSEWAGGGNEQFF

abundance: many
v_gene: TRBV5-1
d_gene: TRBD2
j_gene: TRBJ2-1
CDR3nt: TGCGCCAGCAGTCGGCTAGCGGGACCAGACAATGAGCAGTTCTTC
CDR3aa: CASSRLAGPDNEQFF

abundance: many
v_gene: TRBV6-2/TRBV6-3
d_gene: TRBD1
j_gene: TRBJ2-6
CDR3nt: TGTGCCAGCAGTCCGGGACAGGGGGCGCCAGGGGCCAACGTCCTGACTTTC
CDR3aa: CASSPGQGAPGANVLTF

abundance: few
v_gene: TRBV11-3
d_gene: -
j_gene: TRBJ2-1
CDR3nt: TGTGCCAGCAGCTTAGGGGGGGGGCCCTACAATGAGCGGTTCTTC
CDR3aa: CASSLGGGPYNERFF

abundance: -
v_gene: TRBV12-5
d_gene: TRBD1
j_gene: TRBJ1-2
CDR3nt: TGTGCTAGTGGTTTTGGGCAGGGGGCGGAAATAAAGGAAAACTATGGCTACACCTTC
CDR3aa: CASGFGQGAEIKENYGYTF

abundance: few
v_gene: TRBV12-3/TRBV12-4
d_gene: -
j_gene: TRBJ2-4
CDR3nt: TGTGCCAGCAGTTTTGGGGATCGGAACATTCAGTACTTC
CDR3aa: CASSFGDRNIQYF

abundance: -
v_gene: TRBV15
d_gene: -
j_gene: TRBJ1-1
CDR3nt: TGTGCCACCAGCAGACAGTACACTGAAGCTTTCTTT
CDR3aa: CATSRQYTEAFF

abundance: many
v_gene: TRBV12-3/TRBV12-4
d_gene: -
j_gene: TRBJ2-7
CDR3nt: TGTGCCAGCAGTTTCAAGGGGACACTCTCCTACGAGCAGTACTTC
CDR3aa: CASSFKGTLSYEQYF

abundance: once
v_gene: TRBV7-9
d_gene: -
j_gene: TRBJ1-4
CDR3nt: TGTGCCAGCAGCTCAACAGAGGGTAATGAAAAACTGTTTTTT
CDR3aa: CASSSTEGNEKLFF

abundance: many
v_gene: TRBV13
d_gene: -
j_gene: TRBJ1-5
CDR3nt: TGTGCCAGCAGTTACTCGTCGGTGAGGTGGGCGGAGAGCAATCAGCCCCAGCATTTT
CDR3aa: CASSYSSVRWAESNQPQHF

abundance: few
v_gene: TRBV5-5
d_gene: -
j_gene: TRBJ2-1
CDR3nt: TGTGCCAGCAGTTACCAAGGGACGGCCTACAATGAGCAGTTCTTC
CDR3aa: CASSYQGTAYNEQFF

abundance: many
v_gene: TRBV3-1
d_gene: -
j_gene: TRBJ1-6
CDR3nt: TGTGCCAGCAGCCGCGGACGGGATGATAATTCACCCCTCCACTTT
CDR3aa: CASSRGRDDNSPLHF

abundance: many
v_gene: TRBV27
d_gene: -
j_gene: TRBJ2-5
CDR3nt: TGTGCCAGCAGCTCTACAGGGATCGCAACCCAGTACTTC
CDR3aa: CASSSTGIATQYF

abundance: -
v_gene: TRBV7-9
d_gene: TRBD1
j_gene: TRBJ1-2
CDR3nt: TGTGCCAGCAGCGGGACAGGGGGTATCAATGGCTACACCTTC
CDR3aa: CASSGTGGINGYTF

abundance: -
v_gene: TRBV18
d_gene: TRBD2
j_gene: TRBJ2-1
CDR3nt: TGTGCCAGCTCACCCTATCAGCGGGAGAACGATGAGCAGTTCTTC
CDR3aa: CASSPYQRENDEQFF

abundance: many
v_gene: TRBV29-1
d_gene: TRBD2
j_gene: TRBJ2-3
CDR3nt: TGCAGCACTAAGCGGGAGGCCTCCACAGATACGCAGTATTTT
CDR3aa: CSTKREASTDTQYF

abundance: many
v_gene: TRBV30
d_gene: -
j_gene: TRBJ1-6
CDR3nt: TGTGCCTGGAAGGTTCTTCCTGTTGATTCACCCCTCCACTTT
CDR3aa: CAWKVLPVDSPLHF

abundance: many
v_gene: TRBV20-1
d_gene: -
j_gene: TRBJ1-1
CDR3nt: TGCAGTGCAGAGATCGGATCTGTGAACACTGAAGCTTTCTTT
CDR3aa: CSAEIGSVNTEAFF

abundance: few
v_gene: TRBV7-3
d_gene: -
j_gene: TRBJ2-3
CDR3nt: TGTGCCAGCAGCTTAATCCCTAAGGATCCCGGAGCGGCAGATACGCAGTATTTT
CDR3aa: CASSLIPKDPGAADTQYF